The 7 T cell receptor beta chains presented below share a single source sample, sequenced in a study of cytomegalovirus exposure and HLA in healthy donors. PCR used 60 Vbeta primers and 13 Jbeta primers. Clones were sequenced by immunoSEQ multiplex PCR, and TCRdb holds only the in-frame ones, with some missing. The data hold about 130,000 clones, with 75% to 85% observed a single time. The sequencing sample was made of PBMCs. The receptors derive from a man between 25 and 39 years old in good health and CMV-seropositive.

This clone was detected only a few times. This chain connects TRBV2 to TRBJ1-6; D remains unclear. V lost 5 bases, J lost 9 bases, and 11 bases lay in between. Germline V lookup: CDR1 SNHLY, CDR2 FYNNEI. This CDR3 contains 13 residues. CDR3: CASSSVKLSPLHF. CDR3 coding DNA: TGTGCCAGCAGTTCGGTAAAGCTTTCACCCCTCCACTTT. Full variable domain (remainder filled in from reference TRBV2 and TRBJ1-6): EPEVTQTPSHQVTQMGQEVILRCVPISNHLYFYWYRQILGQKVEFLVSFYNNEISEKSEIFDDQFSVERPDGSNFTLKIRSTKLEDSAMYFCASSSVKLSPLHFGNGTRLTVT.

The genes are TRBV9 and TRBJ1-1; no firm D call. CDR3 length: 13 amino acids. CDR1 and CDR2 from the germline V gene are SGDLS and YYNGEE. Trimming removed 0 bases at V and 0 bases at J, with 3 bases between. Here the CDR3 reads CASSVAVNTEAFF. The DNA for the CDR3 is TGTGCCAGCAGCGTAGCAGTGAACACTGAAGCTTTCTTT.

The chain recombines TRBV28 with TRBJ1-2; D remains ambiguous. The CDR3 is made up of 13 amino acids. Trimming pared 4 bases from V and 7 bases from J, leaving 13 bases between. CDR1 MDHEN and CDR2 SYDVKM come from the germline V gene. The CDR3 DNA follows: TGTGCCAGCAGTTCCCAGACGGGGTTTGGCTACACCTTC. It specifies CASSSQTGFGYTF.

The rearrangement joins TRBV29-1 to TRBJ1-1; D is possibly TRBD1 (6 bases). The CDR3 has 11 amino acids. V was trimmed by 4 bases and J by 10 bases, leaving 13 bases between them. Per the germline V gene, CDR1 is SQVTM and CDR2 is ANQGSEA. The CDR3 nucleotides read TGCAGCGTTGGTTCACCCAGGGGAGCTTTCTTT. Amino acid sequence: CSVGSPRGAFF.

In this sample, this clone turned up once. This sequence joins TRBV5-1 and TRBJ1-2; D possibly corresponds to TRBD1 (5 bases). CDR3 size: 14 residues. CDR1 is SGHRS, CDR2 YFSETQ, per germline. The V gene lost 4 bases and the J gene lost 0 bases, with 10 bases spanning the gap. The CDR3 reads CASSDWGANYGYTF. For the CDR3, the DNA is TGCGCCAGCAGCGACTGGGGGGCTAACTATGGCTACACCTTC.

The rearrangement joins TRBV21-1 to TRBJ2-1; TRBD1 is taken as the D call from the table, unchecked against the DNA. TRBV21-1 is annotated as a pseudogene. CDR3 length: 13 amino acids. CDR3 bases: TGTGCCAGCCCATGGACAGGGACCAATGAGCAGTTCTTC. It translates to CASPWTGTNEQFF.

This clone turned up a few times. V and J are TRBV28 and TRBJ1-2; D gene ambiguous. CDR3 length: 14 residues. The V end was cut by 8 bases, the J end by 8 bases, with 21 bases between. The germline gives CDR1 MDHEN, CDR2 SYDVKM. CDR3 protein: CASRSFVGERGYTF. CDR3 DNA sequence: TGTGCCAGCCGCTCCTTCGTTGGAGAAAGAGGCTACACCTTC.